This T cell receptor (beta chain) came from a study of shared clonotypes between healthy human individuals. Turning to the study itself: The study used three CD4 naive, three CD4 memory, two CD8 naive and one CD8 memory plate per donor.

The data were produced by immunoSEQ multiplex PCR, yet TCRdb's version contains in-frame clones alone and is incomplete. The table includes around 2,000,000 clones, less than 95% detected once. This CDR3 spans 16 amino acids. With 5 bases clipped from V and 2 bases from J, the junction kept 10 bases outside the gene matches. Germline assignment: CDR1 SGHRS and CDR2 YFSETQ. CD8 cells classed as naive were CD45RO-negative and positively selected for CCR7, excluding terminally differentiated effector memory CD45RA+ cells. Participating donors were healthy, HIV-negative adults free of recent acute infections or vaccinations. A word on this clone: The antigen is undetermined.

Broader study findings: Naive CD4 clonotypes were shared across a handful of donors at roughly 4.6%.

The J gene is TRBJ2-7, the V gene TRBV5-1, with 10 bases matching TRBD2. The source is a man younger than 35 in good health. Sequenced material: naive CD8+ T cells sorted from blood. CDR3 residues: CASSQFPSGGPYEQYF. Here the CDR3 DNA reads TGCGCCAGCAGTCAATTCCCTAGCGGGGGCCCCTACGAGCAGTACTTC.